The 21 T cell receptor beta chains below were found in one sample sequenced in a study of long-term antiretroviral therapy in people with HIV (dated by TCRdb to between 2021 and 2023). The immunoSEQ hsTCRB v3.0 assay was used at survey level resolution for TRB variable region sequencing. What TCRdb holds here is the immuneACCESS table cut down to in-frame rearrangements. Part of the clones is not present; checked against another copy, under half of the missing clones reflect an unresolved V gene, and the others are unexplained. The table for this sample lists roughly 24,000 clones; over 75% of them were counted only once. Under 9.5% of the sample is taken by the ten largest. The specimen was unsorted PBMCs, collected 1.8 years before starting antiretroviral therapy. These receptors were collected from a woman in her thirties with HIV.

The chain uses TRBV19 and TRBJ2-3; 7 positions agree with TRBD1. V trimming: 6 bases; J trimming: 1 base; junction bases outside the gene matches: 7. This CDR3 spans 15 amino acids. Germline V gene sequence: CDR1 LNHDA, CDR2 SQIVND (reference sequence). The CDR3 region has the DNA TGTGCCAGTAGCCCGGGACAGTTCCGCACAGATACGCAGTATTTT. It specifies CASSPGQFRTDTQYF. Full variable domain (outside the CDR3, taken from reference TRBV19 and TRBJ2-3): DGGITQSPKYLFRKEGQNVTLSCEQNLNHDAMYWYRQDPGQGLRLIYYSQIVNDFQKGDIAEGYSVSREKKESFPLTVTSAQKNPTAFYLCASSPGQFRTDTQYFGPGTRLTVL.

V and J are TRBV2 and TRBJ2-7; no firm D call. CDR3 size: 13 residues. V lost 8 bases to trimming and J lost 4 bases, with 15 bases between them. Germline V lookup: CDR1 SNHLY, CDR2 FYNNEI. The CDR3 DNA is TGTGCCAGCTCGCAAGGAAGGGCGTACGAGCAGTACTTC. This codes for CASSQGRAYEQYF.

The rearrangement joins TRBV6-5 to TRBJ2-2; possibly TRBD1 for D (7 bases). V was clipped by 1 base and J by 6 bases, with 12 bases between them. Per the germline V gene, CDR1 is MNHEY and CDR2 is SVGAGI. The CDR3 consists of 15 residues. This CDR3 is CASSYLAGGSGELFF. The CDR3 DNA reads TGTGCCAGCAGTTACTTGGCAGGGGGGTCCGGGGAGCTGTTTTTT.

CDR3 amino acids: CASSEQGGPGANVLTF. CDR3 nucleotides: TGTGCCAGCAGTGAGCAAGGGGGTCCTGGGGCCAACGTCCTGACTTTC. The chain joins TRBV6-1 to TRBJ2-6, with D possibly TRBD1 on 6 matching bases. The V end was cut by 3 bases, the J end by 2 bases, with 11 bases between. Germline V gives CDR1 MNHNS, CDR2 SASEGT. The CDR3 runs to 16 residues.

The table lists this clone with a count of one. This sequence joins TRBV5-1 and TRBJ1-3; D is unresolved. Germline V gives CDR1 SGHRS, CDR2 YFSETQ. CDR3 length: 14 amino acids. Between the trimmed V and J ends, which lost 3 bases and 1 base, there was a span of 8 bases. CDR3 sequence reads: CASSWTGSGNTIYF. The CDR3 region has the DNA TGCGCCAGCAGCTGGACTGGATCTGGAAACACCATATATTTT. The full variable domain, in which reference TRBV5-1 and TRBJ1-3 provide the parts outside the CDR3, is KAGVTQTPRYLIKTRGQQVTLSCSPISGHRSVSWYQQTPGQGLQFLFEYFSETQRNKGNFPGRFSGRQFSNSRSEMNVSTLELGDSALYLCASSWTGSGNTIYFGEGSWLTVV.

This chain joins TRBV29-1 and TRBJ1-1; D is unresolved. CDR1 SQVTM and CDR2 ANQGSEA come from the germline V gene. This CDR3 contains 12 residues. V shed 4 bases and J shed 1 base, with 7 bases lying between them. CDR3 residues: CSVAEGNTEAFF. The DNA of the CDR3 is TGCAGCGTTGCGGAGGGGAACACTGAAGCTTTCTTT.

The chain employs TRBV14 and TRBJ1-2; no definite D call. V lost 4 bases and J lost 7, with 7 bases in between. CDR1 and CDR2 from the germline V gene are SGHDN and FVKESK. The CDR3 sequence is 11 residues long. The CDR3 region is CASSPGSGYTF. The DNA of the CDR3 is TGTGCCAGCAGCCCTGGGTCTGGCTACACCTTC.

This sequence joins TRBV7-3 and TRBJ1-1; no clear D gene. V gave up 5 bases and J gave up 3 bases, with 13 bases separating them. This CDR3 is built from 14 residues. The germline gives CDR1 SGHTA, CDR2 FQGTGA. The CDR3 coding sequence is TGTGCCAGCAGCCGATTCGATGGGGACACTGAAGCTTTCTTT. Protein: CASSRFDGDTEAFF.

The V gene is TRBV4-2, the J gene TRBJ2-7; D might be TRBD1 or TRBD2, each matching 6 bases. Per germline, CDR1 LGHNA and CDR2 YNFKEQ. The CDR3 covers 15 residues. Trimming pared 4 bases from V and 7 bases from J, leaving 20 bases between. The CDR3 here is CASSLRRYGGLEQYV. For the CDR3, the DNA is TGTGCCAGCAGCCTACGTAGATACGGGGGCCTGGAGCAGTACGTC.

CDR3 sequence (DNA): TGTGCCAGCAGCTTGGCGCGGGACAGGGGATTTTCAAACACCATATATTTT. This gives the protein CASSLARDRGFSNTIYF. The V call is TRBV7-6, the J call TRBJ1-3; 10 nucleotides line up with TRBD1. Unmatched junction bases numbered 11, after V lost 3 bases and J lost 6 bases. The germline V gene encodes CDR1 SGHVS and CDR2 FNYEAQ. The CDR3 is made up of 17 amino acids. The whole variable domain, filled in from reference TRBV7-6 and TRBJ1-3, reads GAGVSQSPRYKVTKRGQDVALRCDPISGHVSLYWYRQALGQGPEFLTYFNYEAQQDKSGLPNDRFSAERPEGSISTLTIQRTEQRDSAMYRCASSLARDRGFSNTIYFGEGSWLTVV.

This chain uses TRBV2 with TRBJ1-2; TRBD1 matches at 12 bases. J was trimmed by 8 bases and V by 11 bases; bases with no gene match: 12. This CDR3 has 14 residues. Germline-derived CDR1 and CDR2 are SNHLY and FYNNEI. CDR3 in DNA: TGTGCCGGGAAAACCGGGACAGGGGGCGGCGGCTACACCTTC. It translates to CAGKTGTGGGGYTF.

The chain recombines TRBV5-6 with TRBJ1-5, with D hard to call. The CDR3 runs to 14 residues. The germline gives CDR1 SGHDT, CDR2 YYEEEE. Trimming took 2 bases from V and 4 from J, leaving 10 bases between them. CDR3 residues: CASSLGGINQPQHF. The DNA of the CDR3 is TGTGCCAGCAGCTTAGGCGGGATTAATCAGCCCCAGCATTTT.

The rearrangement joins TRBV5-1 to TRBJ2-1; D call uncertain. The V end was cut by 2 bases, the J end by 2 bases, with 17 bases between. In germline, CDR1 is SGHRS, CDR2 YFSETQ. The CDR3 sequence is 17 residues long. This chain's CDR3 is CASSLDGPISTYNEQFF. The CDR3 DNA is TGCGCCAGCAGCTTAGATGGACCTATATCTACCTACAATGAGCAGTTCTTC.

This chain links TRBV6-4 with TRBJ2-1, with TRBD2 identical over 10 bases. Germline CDR1 and CDR2: MRHNA and SNTAGT. V lost 5 bases and J lost 4; bases outside the gene matches: 5. The CDR3 length is 15 residues. This chain's CDR3 is CASSHASGGYNEQFF. In DNA form, the CDR3 reads TGTGCCAGCAGTCACGCTAGCGGGGGTTACAATGAGCAGTTCTTC.

The V and J genes are TRBV10-2 and TRBJ1-2; D remains unclear. CDR3 length equals 12 residues. Germline V gene sequence: CDR1 WSHSY, CDR2 SAAADI. Trimming cost V 7 bases and J 3 bases, with 9 bases left between them. CDR3 protein: CASMRDDYGYTF. CDR3 coding DNA: TGCGCCAGCATGAGGGATGACTATGGCTACACCTTC.

The rearrangement joins TRBV5-4 to TRBJ1-2; D ambiguous. The CDR3 totals 14 residues. V was clipped by 2 bases and J by 4 bases, with 12 bases between them. Germline loops: CDR1 SGHNT, CDR2 YYREEE (reference sequence). This CDR3 is CASSLPQKTYGYTF. CDR3 DNA sequence: TGTGCCAGCAGCTTACCTCAAAAGACCTATGGCTACACCTTC.

The chain joins TRBV6-1 to TRBJ2-7, with D tentatively TRBD2 (6 bases). CDR1 is MNHNS, CDR2 SASEGT, per germline. V gave up 0 bases and J gave up 9 bases, with 12 bases separating them. CDR3 length: 13 amino acids. The chain's CDR3 is CASSEADGTGQYV. The CDR3 DNA follows: TGTGCCAGCAGTGAAGCGGACGGGACTGGGCAGTACGTC.

The chain has TRBV25-1 and TRBJ1-2; possibly TRBD1 for D (5 bases). This CDR3 region has 15 residues. V lost 1 base to trimming and J lost 5 bases, with 14 bases between them. The germline CDR1 and CDR2 sequences are MGHDK and SYGVNS. Here the CDR3 DNA reads TGTGCCAGCAGTGAATTCCGAGACAGACGATATGGCTACACCTTC. Translation gives CASSEFRDRRYGYTF.

The CDR3 sequence is CASRTHNYGYTF. The DNA of the CDR3 is TGCGCCAGCAGAACACATAACTATGGCTACACCTTC. The chain recombines TRBV5-1 with TRBJ1-2; D not certain. The CDR3 extends over 12 amino acids. Trimming stripped 5 bases from V and 1 base from J, with 6 bases between. From germline, CDR1 is SGHRS and CDR2 YFSETQ.

This clone was observed a handful of times. CDR3 in amino acids: CACSDTILYGYTF. CDR3 nucleotide sequence: TGTGCCTGCAGCGACACCATCTTGTATGGCTACACCTTC. The chain joins TRBV30 to TRBJ1-2; D is unclear. The CDR3 consists of 13 residues. The V and J ends lost 6 bases and 5 bases respectively, with 16 bases between them. Germline V gene lookup returns CDR1 GTSNPN and CDR2 SVGIG (reference sequence). Supplemented by reference TRBV30 and TRBJ1-2, the full variable domain reads SQTIHQWPATLVQPVGSPLSLECTVEGTSNPNLYWYRQAAGRGLQLLFYSVGIGQISSEVPQNLSASRPQDRQFILSSKKLLLSDSGFYLCACSDTILYGYTFGSGTRLTVV.

The chain links TRBV2 to TRBJ1-5; 7 bases are shared with TRBD1. V lost 2 bases, J lost 4 bases, and 5 bases stayed unmatched. CDR1 and CDR2 (germline): SNHLY, FYNNEI. The CDR3 is 15 residues long. CDR3 nucleotide sequence: TGTGCCAGCAGTGAAAAGGGGGCAGGTAATCAGCCCCAGCATTTT. Translating gives CASSEKGAGNQPQHF.